Following are 5 T cell receptor beta chains from one sample sequenced in a study of blood T cell repertoires in COVID-19. Sequenced by immunoSEQ multiplex PCR; TCRdb stores in-frame clones only, minus some. The sample lists 190,000 or so clones; approximately 86% were seen once. The sample was PBMCs or T cells enriched from blood (not recorded which). All receptors come from a woman aged 25 to 39 who had been exposed to COVID-19.

The chain couples TRBV19 to TRBJ1-2, with D possibly being TRBD1 (6 bases). The CDR3 extends over 14 amino acids. Trimming pared 3 bases from V and 3 bases from J, leaving 11 bases between. Germline CDR1 and CDR2: LNHDA and SQIVND (reference sequence). DNA of the CDR3: TGTGCCAGTAGTATCGTCCAGGGGTACTATGGCTACACCTTC. Translation gives CASSIVQGYYGYTF.

The chain combines TRBV6-5 with TRBJ2-7; 7 bases fit TRBD1. The CDR3 extends over 13 amino acids. The V gene's germline CDR1 is MNHEY and CDR2 SVGAGI. The V and J ends lost 10 bases and 1 base, in that order; junction bases with no gene match: 7. The CDR3 nucleotides read TGTGCCACAGGGACAGCTAATTCCTACGAGCAGTACTTC. It is translated as CATGTANSYEQYF.

The chain combines TRBV7-8 with TRBJ1-5, with D unclear. With 1 base removed from V and 1 base from J, the gap between germline ends came to 11 bases. Looked up from germline, CDR1 is SGHVS and CDR2 is FQNEAQ. CDR3 length: 16 residues. In DNA form, the CDR3 reads TGTGCCAGCAGCTTAGATACGGGGATGAGCAATCAGCCCCAGCATTTT. It yields the protein CASSLDTGMSNQPQHF.

The count of this clone is one. This chain uses TRBV6-1 with TRBJ1-6; D not certain. V shed 2 bases and J shed 17 bases, with 13 bases lying between them. The CDR3 loop spans 12 amino acids. Germline V CDR1 and CDR2: MNHNS, SASEGT. As DNA, the CDR3 is TGTGCCAGCAGTGAATTCCTCACTGAAGTCCACTTT. This translates into CASSEFLTEVHF.

This chain links TRBV18 with TRBJ2-1; 10 bases are a match to TRBD2. V lost 3 bases and J lost 2; bases outside the gene matches: 1. The CDR3 sequence is 15 residues long. The germline V gene encodes CDR1 KGHSH and CDR2 LQKENI. The CDR3 nucleotides read TGTGCCAGCTCACCCCTAGCGGGGGCCTACAATGAGCAGTTCTTC. Translating gives CASSPLAGAYNEQFF.